These 23 T cell receptor beta chains originate from one sample sequenced in a study of T cells expressing NK-cell markers. TCRdb reanalyzed the 5' RACE reads and collapses them to one entry per CDR3 protein, without DNA. This listing includes roughly 430,000 distinct CDR3 sequences. Sequencing was done on a sample of blood T cells: a sorted CD56 or NKG2C T cell subset, CD4+ or CD8+ T cells, or bulk PBMC T cells (not recorded which). The receptors originated from a woman between 18 and 70 years old in good health.

V usage is TRBV19 and J usage is TRBJ2-5; lacking DNA, the TRBD2 call made by TCRdb goes unchecked. CDR1 and CDR2 (germline): LNHDA, SQIVND (reference sequence). The CDR3 extends over 13 amino acids. The CDR3 loop is CASNGRAVETQYF.

CDR3 in amino acids: CASSQGQASTDTQYF. The V call is TRBV23-1, the J call TRBJ2-3; the D call of TRBD1 rests on TCRdb alone, since no DNA is present to check it. TRBV23-1 is filed as an ORF, its function uncertain. The CDR3 has 15 amino acids.

CDR3 residues: CASSYRDKKNIQYF. The V gene is TRBV12-3 or TRBV12-4, the J gene TRBJ2-4; the TCRdb D gene call, TRBD1, has no DNA to confirm it. There are 14 residues in the CDR3.

The V and J genes are TRBV19 and TRBJ1-5; the D call from TCRdb, TRBD1, cannot be confirmed without DNA. Germline V gives CDR1 LNHDA, CDR2 SQIVND (reference sequence). The CDR3 extends over 13 amino acids. The CDR3 spells CASSGRSGEPQHF.

CDR3 amino acids: CSARHRGRGEKLFF. The V gene is TRBV20-1, the J gene TRBJ1-4; the TCRdb call, TRBD1, lacks DNA for checking. Per the germline V gene, CDR1 is DFQATT and CDR2 is SNEGSKA (reference sequence). The CDR3 contains 14 residues.

The V gene is TRBV20-1, the J gene TRBJ2-3; TCRdb returns TRBD2, unconfirmable since there is no DNA. CDR3 length equals 16 residues. The germline V gene has CDR1 DFQATT and CDR2 SNEGSKA (reference sequence). The CDR3 loop is CSAPWASGGFTDTQYF.

V is TRBV3-1 and J is TRBJ2-1; TCRdb proposes TRBD2, but this gene call is untestable without DNA. From germline, CDR1 is LGHDT and CDR2 YNNKEL (reference sequence). The CDR3 length is 15 residues. The CDR3 is CASSPHRLALNEQFF.

The V gene is TRBV30, the J gene TRBJ2-1; TCRdb proposes TRBD2, but this gene call is untestable without DNA. The CDR3 sequence is 13 residues long. Per germline, CDR1 GTSNPN and CDR2 SVGIG (reference sequence). The CDR3: CAWGTSGYNEQFF.

V gene TRBV7-2 combines with J gene TRBJ2-1; absent DNA, TCRdb's TRBD2 call cannot be checked. The CDR3 runs 15 residues. Germline assignment: CDR1 SGHTA and CDR2 FQGNSA. The CDR3 loop reads CASSPAAGGYNEQFF.

This chain joins TRBV7-8 and TRBJ1-6. Per germline, CDR1 SGHVS and CDR2 FQNEAQ. The CDR3 consists of 18 residues. The CDR3 region is CASSLAEGFSSYNSPLHF. Using reference TRBV7-8 and TRBJ1-6 for the parts outside the CDR3, the full variable domain is GAGVSQSPRYKVAKRGQDVALRCDPISGHVSLFWYQQALGQGPEFLTYFQNEAQLDKSGLPSDRFFAERPEGSVSTLKIQRTQQEDSAVYLCASSLAEGFSSYNSPLHFGNGTRLTVT.

J is TRBJ1-2 and V is TRBV6-1; the D call of TRBD1 rests on TCRdb alone, since no DNA is present to check it. In germline, CDR1 is MNHNS, CDR2 SASEGT. The CDR3 totals 13 residues. The CDR3 sequence: CASSSPGRRGYTF.

This chain links TRBV20-1 with TRBJ2-4; checking the TCRdb D call of TRBD2 is not possible without DNA. From germline, CDR1 is DFQATT and CDR2 SNEGSKA (reference sequence). There are 18 residues in the CDR3. The CDR3 loop reads CSARDVVAGGPSKNIQYF.

Here the CDR3 reads CASSLQAGVGEQFF. The V and J genes are TRBV12-3 or TRBV12-4 and TRBJ2-1; TCRdb indicates TRBD2, and absent DNA this call remains unverified. The CDR3 has 14 amino acids.

The chain uses TRBV7-9 and TRBJ2-7; the D gene TCRdb calls, TRBD1, cannot be checked with no DNA. CDR1 is SEHNR, CDR2 FQNEAQ, per germline (reference sequence). The CDR3 has 16 residues. The CDR3 loop is CASSLVDRASSYEQYF.

The CDR3 sequence is CASSWTSGIYNEQFF. This chain joins TRBV7-2 and TRBJ2-1; checking the TCRdb D call of TRBD2 is not possible without DNA. The germline V gene has CDR1 SGHTA and CDR2 FQGNSA. This CDR3 comprises 15 residues.

The chain combines TRBV5-4 with TRBJ2-1; TCRdb returns TRBD1, unconfirmable since there is no DNA. Germline CDR1 SGHNT, CDR2 YYREEE (reference sequence). The CDR3 covers 16 residues. The CDR3: CASSLGSRGLRNEQFF.

The chain recombines TRBV20-1 with TRBJ1-1; there is no DNA to check the TCRdb D call of TRBD1. CDR3 length: 15 residues. Germline lookup yields CDR1 DFQATT and CDR2 SNEGSKA (reference sequence). The CDR3 loop is CSARTGGPWGTEAFF.

V is TRBV20-1 and J is TRBJ2-2; TCRdb gives TRBD1 as the D gene, but with no DNA this cannot be confirmed. This CDR3 is built from 16 residues. Germline V gives CDR1 DFQATT, CDR2 SNEGSKA (reference sequence). The CDR3 sequence is CSAKQTGTGNTGELFF.

This chain connects TRBV20-1 to TRBJ1-2; checking the TCRdb D call of TRBD1 is not possible without DNA. Germline V lookup: CDR1 DFQATT, CDR2 SNEGSKA (reference sequence). The CDR3 covers 14 residues. The CDR3 sequence is CSASPDTSNYGYTF.

J is TRBJ2-7 and V is TRBV14. The CDR3 is 13 residues long. Per the germline V gene, CDR1 is SGHDN and CDR2 is FVKESK. The chain's CDR3 is CASSLGRGREQYF.

This chain uses TRBV9 with TRBJ2-2; TCRdb's D call, TRBD1, is unchecked because there is no DNA. Germline V gene data show CDR1 as SGDLS and CDR2 as YYNGEE. This CDR3 has 15 residues. The CDR3 spells CASSVVGAGAGELFF.

V gene TRBV29-1 combines with J gene TRBJ2-4; TCRdb reports TRBD2, a call that lacks DNA to check it against. CDR1 is SQVTM and CDR2 is ANQGSEA in the germline V gene. The CDR3 sequence is 18 residues long. CDR3 residues: CSVVVRVLGAQAKNIQYF.

The chain joins TRBV5-4 to TRBJ2-5; TCRdb selects TRBD1, and the lack of DNA leaves this call unchecked. Germline CDR1 is SGHNT and CDR2 is YYREEE (reference sequence). This CDR3 region has 15 residues. The CDR3 is CASSSLQGAGETQYF.